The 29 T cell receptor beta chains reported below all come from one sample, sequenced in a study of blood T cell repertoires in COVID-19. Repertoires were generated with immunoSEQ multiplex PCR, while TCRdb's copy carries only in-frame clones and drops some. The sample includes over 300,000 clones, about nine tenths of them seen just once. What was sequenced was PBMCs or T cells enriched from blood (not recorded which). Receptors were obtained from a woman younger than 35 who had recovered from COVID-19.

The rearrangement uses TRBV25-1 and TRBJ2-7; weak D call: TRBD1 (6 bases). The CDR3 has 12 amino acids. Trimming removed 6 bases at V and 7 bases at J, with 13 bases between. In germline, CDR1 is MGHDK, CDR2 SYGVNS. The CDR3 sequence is CASSLGGIEQYF. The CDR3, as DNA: TGTGCCAGCAGCCTAGGGGGTATAGAGCAGTACTTC.

This chain's CDR3 is CASSIVTQGLEAFF. DNA of the CDR3: TGTGCCAGTAGTATAGTCACGCAGGGGCTCGAAGCTTTCTTT. This rearrangement joins TRBV19 to TRBJ1-1; D possibly corresponds to TRBD1 (6 bases). CDR3 size: 14 residues. V was clipped by 1 base and J by 8 bases, with 14 bases between them. The germline V gene has CDR1 LNHDA and CDR2 SQIVND (reference sequence).

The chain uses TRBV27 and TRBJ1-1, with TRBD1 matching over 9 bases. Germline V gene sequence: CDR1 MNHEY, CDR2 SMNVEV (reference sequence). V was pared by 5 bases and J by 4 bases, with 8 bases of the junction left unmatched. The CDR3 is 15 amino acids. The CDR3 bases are TGTGCCAGCAGTCCAGGGACAGGGAGGTCCACTGAAGCTTTCTTT. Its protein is CASSPGTGRSTEAFF.

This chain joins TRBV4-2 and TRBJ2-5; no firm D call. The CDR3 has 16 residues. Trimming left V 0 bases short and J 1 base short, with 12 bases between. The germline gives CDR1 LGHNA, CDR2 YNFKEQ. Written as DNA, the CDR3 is TGTGCCAGCAGCCAAGATGACCGAGGCACCCAAGAGACCCAGTACTTC. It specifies CASSQDDRGTQETQYF.

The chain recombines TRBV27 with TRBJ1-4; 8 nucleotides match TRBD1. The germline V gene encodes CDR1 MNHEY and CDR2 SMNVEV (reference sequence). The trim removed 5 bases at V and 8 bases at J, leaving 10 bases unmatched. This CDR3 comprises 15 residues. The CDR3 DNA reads TGTGCCAGCAGTGGGGACAGGCCCTCCGGGGAAAAACTGTTTTTT. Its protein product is CASSGDRPSGEKLFF.

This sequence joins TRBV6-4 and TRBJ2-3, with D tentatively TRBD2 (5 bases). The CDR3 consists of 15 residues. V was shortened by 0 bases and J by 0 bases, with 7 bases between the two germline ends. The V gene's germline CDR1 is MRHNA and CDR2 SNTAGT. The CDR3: CASSDSTGSTDTQYF. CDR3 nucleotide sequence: TGTGCCAGCAGTGACTCCACGGGGAGCACAGATACGCAGTATTTT.

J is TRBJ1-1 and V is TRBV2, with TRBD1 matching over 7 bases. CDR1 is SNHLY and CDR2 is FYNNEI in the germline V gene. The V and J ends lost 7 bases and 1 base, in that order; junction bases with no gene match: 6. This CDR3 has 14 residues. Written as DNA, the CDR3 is TGTGCCAGCACCTGGACAGGCGGGAACACTGAAGCTTTCTTT. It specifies CASTWTGGNTEAFF.

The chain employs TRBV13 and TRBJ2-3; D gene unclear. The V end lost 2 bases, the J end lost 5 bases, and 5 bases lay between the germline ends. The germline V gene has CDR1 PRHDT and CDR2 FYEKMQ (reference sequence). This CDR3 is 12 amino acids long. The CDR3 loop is CASSLIGDTQYF. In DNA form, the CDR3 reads TGTGCCAGCAGCTTAATCGGAGATACGCAGTATTTT.

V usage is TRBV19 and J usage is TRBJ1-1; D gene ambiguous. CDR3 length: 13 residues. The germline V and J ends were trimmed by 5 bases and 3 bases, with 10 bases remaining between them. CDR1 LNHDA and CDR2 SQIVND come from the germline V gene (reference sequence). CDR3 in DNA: TGTGCCAGTAGTCCTGGACTTTACACTGAAGCTTTCTTT. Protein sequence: CASSPGLYTEAFF.

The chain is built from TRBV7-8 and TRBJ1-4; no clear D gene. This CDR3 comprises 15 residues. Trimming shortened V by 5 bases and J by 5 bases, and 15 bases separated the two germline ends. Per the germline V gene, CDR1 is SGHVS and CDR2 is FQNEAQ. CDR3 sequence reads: CASSLKWSANEKLFF. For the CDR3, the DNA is TGTGCCAGCAGCCTCAAGTGGAGCGCGAATGAAAAACTGTTTTTT.

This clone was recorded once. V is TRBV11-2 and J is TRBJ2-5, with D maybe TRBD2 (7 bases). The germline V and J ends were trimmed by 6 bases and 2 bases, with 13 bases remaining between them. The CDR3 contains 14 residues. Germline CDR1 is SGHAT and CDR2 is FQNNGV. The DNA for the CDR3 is TGTGCCAGCAGGGCGGGGGCCTCACAAGAGACCCAGTACTTC. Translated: CASRAGASQETQYF.

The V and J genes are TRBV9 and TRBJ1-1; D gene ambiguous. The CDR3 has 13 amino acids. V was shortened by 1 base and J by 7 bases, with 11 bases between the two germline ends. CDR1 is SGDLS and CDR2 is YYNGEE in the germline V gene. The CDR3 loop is CASSVQSADEAFF. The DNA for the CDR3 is TGTGCCAGCAGCGTACAATCCGCGGATGAAGCTTTCTTT.

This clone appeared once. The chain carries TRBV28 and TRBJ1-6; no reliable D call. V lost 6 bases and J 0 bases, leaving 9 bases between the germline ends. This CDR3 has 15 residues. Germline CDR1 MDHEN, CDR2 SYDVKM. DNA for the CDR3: TGTGCCAGCAGCTGGGCGGGCTCCTATAATTCACCCCTCCACTTT. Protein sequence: CASSWAGSYNSPLHF.

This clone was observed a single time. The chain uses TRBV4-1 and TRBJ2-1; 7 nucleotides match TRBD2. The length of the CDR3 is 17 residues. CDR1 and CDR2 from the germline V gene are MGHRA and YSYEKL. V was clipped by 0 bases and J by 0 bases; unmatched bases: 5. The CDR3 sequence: CASSQEIGGSSYNEQFF. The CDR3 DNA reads TGCGCCAGCAGCCAAGAGATCGGCGGGAGCTCCTACAATGAGCAGTTCTTC.

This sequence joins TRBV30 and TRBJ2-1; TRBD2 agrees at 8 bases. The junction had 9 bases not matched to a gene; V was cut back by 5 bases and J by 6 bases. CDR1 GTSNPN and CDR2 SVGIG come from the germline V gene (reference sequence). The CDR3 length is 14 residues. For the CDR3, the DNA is TGTGCCTGGGCGCCGGGAGGGCCTGGCAATGAGCAGTTCTTC. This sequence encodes CAWAPGGPGNEQFF.

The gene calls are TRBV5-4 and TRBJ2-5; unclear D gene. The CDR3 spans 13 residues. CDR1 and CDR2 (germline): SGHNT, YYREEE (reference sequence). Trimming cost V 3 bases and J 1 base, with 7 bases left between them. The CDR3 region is CASSWRGQETQYF. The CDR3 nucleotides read TGTGCCAGCAGCTGGAGAGGCCAAGAGACCCAGTACTTC.

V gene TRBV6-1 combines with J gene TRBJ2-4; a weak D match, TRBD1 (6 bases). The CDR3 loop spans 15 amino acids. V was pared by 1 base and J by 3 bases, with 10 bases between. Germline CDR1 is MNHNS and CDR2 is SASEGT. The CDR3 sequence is CASSEGGQLKNIQYF. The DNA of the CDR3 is TGTGCCAGCAGTGAAGGGGGGCAGCTCAAAAACATTCAGTACTTC.

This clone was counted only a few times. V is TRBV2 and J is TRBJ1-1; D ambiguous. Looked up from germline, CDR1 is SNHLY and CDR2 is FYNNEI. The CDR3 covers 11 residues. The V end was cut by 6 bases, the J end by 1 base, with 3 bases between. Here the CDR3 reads CASSRNTEAFF. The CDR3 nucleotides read TGTGCCAGCAGCCGGAACACTGAAGCTTTCTTT.

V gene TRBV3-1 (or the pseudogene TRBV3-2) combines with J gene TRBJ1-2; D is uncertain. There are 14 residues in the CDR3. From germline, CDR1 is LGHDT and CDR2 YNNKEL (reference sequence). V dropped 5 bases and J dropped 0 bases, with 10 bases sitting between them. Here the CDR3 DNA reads TGTGCCAGCAGCTTTCAGGTTACTAACTATGGCTACACCTTC. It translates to CASSFQVTNYGYTF.

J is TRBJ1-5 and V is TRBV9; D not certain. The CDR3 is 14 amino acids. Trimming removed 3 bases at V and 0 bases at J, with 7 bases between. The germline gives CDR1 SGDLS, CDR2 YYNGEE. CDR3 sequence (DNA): TGTGCCAGCAGCGCGGGGAGTAGCAATCAGCCCCAGCATTTT. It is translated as CASSAGSSNQPQHF.

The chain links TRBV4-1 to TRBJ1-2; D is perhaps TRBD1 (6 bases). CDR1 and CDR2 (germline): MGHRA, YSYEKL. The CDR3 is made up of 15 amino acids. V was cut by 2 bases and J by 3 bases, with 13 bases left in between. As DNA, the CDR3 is TGCGCCAGCAGCCAACCTCGGACAGCTTACTATGGCTACACCTTC. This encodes CASSQPRTAYYGYTF.

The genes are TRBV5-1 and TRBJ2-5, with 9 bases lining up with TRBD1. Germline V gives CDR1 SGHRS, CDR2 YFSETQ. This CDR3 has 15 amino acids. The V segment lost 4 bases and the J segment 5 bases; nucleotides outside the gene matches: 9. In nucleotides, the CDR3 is TGCGCCAGCAGCACGGGACAGGGTGGAGTCGAGACCCAGTACTTC. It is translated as CASSTGQGGVETQYF.

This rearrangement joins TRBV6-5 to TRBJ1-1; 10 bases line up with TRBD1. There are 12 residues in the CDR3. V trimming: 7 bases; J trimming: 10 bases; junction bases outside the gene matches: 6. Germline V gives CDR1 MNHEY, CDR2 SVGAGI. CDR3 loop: CASNPTGGIAFF. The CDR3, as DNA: TGTGCCAGCAATCCGACAGGGGGCATAGCTTTCTTT.

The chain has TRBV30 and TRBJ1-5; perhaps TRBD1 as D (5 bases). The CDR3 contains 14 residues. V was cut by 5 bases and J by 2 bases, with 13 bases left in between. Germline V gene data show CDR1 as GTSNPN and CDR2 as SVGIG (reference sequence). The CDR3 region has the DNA TGTGCCTGGGGACTCGGGGGGGGCAATCAGCCCCAGCATTTT. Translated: CAWGLGGGNQPQHF.

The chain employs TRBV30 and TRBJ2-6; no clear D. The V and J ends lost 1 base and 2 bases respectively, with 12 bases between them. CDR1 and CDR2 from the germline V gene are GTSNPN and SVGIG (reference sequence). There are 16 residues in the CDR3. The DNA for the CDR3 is TGTGCCTGGAGTGAGCCCCTCCATGCTGGGGCCAACGTCCTGACTTTC. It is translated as CAWSEPLHAGANVLTF.

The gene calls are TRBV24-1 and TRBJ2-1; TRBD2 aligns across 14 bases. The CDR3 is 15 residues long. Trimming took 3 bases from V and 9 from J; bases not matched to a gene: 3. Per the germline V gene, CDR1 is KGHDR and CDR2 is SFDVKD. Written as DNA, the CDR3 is TGTGCCACCAGTGATGCCGGGACTAGCGGGGGTGAGCAGTTCTTC. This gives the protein CATSDAGTSGGEQFF.

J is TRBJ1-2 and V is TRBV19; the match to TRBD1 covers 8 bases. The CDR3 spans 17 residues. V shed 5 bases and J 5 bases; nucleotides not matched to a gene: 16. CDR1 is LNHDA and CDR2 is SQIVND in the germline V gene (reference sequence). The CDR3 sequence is CASSDRTGRAANYGYTF. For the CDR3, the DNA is TGTGCCAGTAGTGATAGGACAGGGCGCGCGGCGAATTATGGCTACACCTTC.

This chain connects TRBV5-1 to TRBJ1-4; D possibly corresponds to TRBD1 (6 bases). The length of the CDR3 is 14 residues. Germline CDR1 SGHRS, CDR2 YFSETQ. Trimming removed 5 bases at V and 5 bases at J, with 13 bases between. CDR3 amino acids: CASRWTVANEKLFF. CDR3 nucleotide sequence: TGCGCCAGCAGGTGGACAGTTGCCAATGAAAAACTGTTTTTT.

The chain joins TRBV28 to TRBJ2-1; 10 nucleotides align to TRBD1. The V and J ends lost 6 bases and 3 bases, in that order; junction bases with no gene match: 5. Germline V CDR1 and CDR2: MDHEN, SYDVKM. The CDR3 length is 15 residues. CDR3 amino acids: CASRTGTGDYNEQFF. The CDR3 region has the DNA TGTGCCAGCAGGACCGGGACAGGGGACTACAATGAGCAGTTCTTC.